This entry lists 30 T cell receptor beta chains sequenced from one sample in a study of T-cell memory formation after mild COVID-19. TCRdb reprocessed the 5' RACE reads with MiXCR, giving one entry per CDR3 protein. This table holds 140,000 or so distinct CDR3 sequences, roughly 21% found once. The sequencing input was PBMCs or a T cell subset sorted from them (not recorded which). The receptor source for this set is an adult woman who had mild COVID-19 (a few samples of this study predate the infection). Cell type and time point are not known.

The CDR3 sequence: CAISDTGTQTYEQYF. The CDR3 bases are TGTGCCATCAGTGACACCGGGACACAGACCTACGAGCAGTACTTC. The chain has TRBV10-3 and TRBJ2-7; TRBD1 might be the D (6 bases). The V end lost 3 bases, the J end lost 2 bases, and 14 bases lay between the germline ends. The V gene's germline CDR1 is ENHRY and CDR2 SYGVKD. CDR3 length: 15 residues.

V is TRBV20-1 and J is TRBJ2-7, with TRBD2 matching over 10 bases. CDR1 is DFQATT, CDR2 SNEGSKA, per germline (reference sequence). The trim removed 3 bases at V and 1 base at J, leaving 3 bases unmatched. This CDR3 region has 14 residues. CDR3 coding DNA: TGCAGTGCTAGGCGGACTAGCGGTTCCTACGAGCAGTACTTC. Amino acids: CSARRTSGSYEQYF.

This clonotype occurred a few times. The rearrangement uses TRBV24-1 and TRBJ2-7; 9 nucleotides align to TRBD2. The CDR3 is 14 amino acids. Germline V gene data show CDR1 as KGHDR and CDR2 as SFDVKD. Germline trimming cut 4 bases from V and 5 bases from J; bases unmatched to any gene: 5. CDR3 nucleotides: TGTGCCACCAGTGACCGAGGACTAGCGCACGAGCAGTACTTC. Residues: CATSDRGLAHEQYF.

This clonotype came up a few times. The gene calls are TRBV9 and TRBJ2-1, with D tentatively TRBD1 (5 bases). V lost 0 bases to trimming and J lost 3 bases, with 13 bases between them. The V gene's germline CDR1 is SGDLS and CDR2 YYNGEE. This CDR3 spans 16 amino acids. The CDR3 loop is CASSVEQGRNYNEQFF. The CDR3 bases are TGTGCCAGCAGCGTAGAGCAGGGTCGGAACTACAATGAGCAGTTCTTC.

The CDR3 nucleotides read TGTGCCAGCAGTTTATCTTCTATAGGCCCCTACGAGCAGTACTTC. Its translation: CASSLSSIGPYEQYF. The chain joins TRBV27 to TRBJ2-7, with no clear D. This CDR3 contains 15 residues. V dropped 0 bases and J dropped 2 bases, with 11 bases sitting between them. Germline V gene lookup returns CDR1 MNHEY and CDR2 SMNVEV (reference sequence).

This clonotype was counted a single time. The chain links TRBV2 to TRBJ1-5, with a weak D call TRBD1 (5 bases). The V gene lost 1 base and the J gene lost 9 bases, with 10 bases spanning the gap. The germline CDR1 and CDR2 sequences are SNHLY and FYNNEI. The CDR3 loop spans 13 amino acids. The CDR3 sequence is CASSEGRVMPQHF. In DNA, the CDR3 is TGTGCCAGCAGTGAAGGCAGGGTTATGCCCCAGCATTTT. Drawing the rest from reference TRBV2 and TRBJ1-5, the complete variable domain is EPEVTQTPSHQVTQMGQEVILRCVPISNHLYFYWYRQILGQKVEFLVSFYNNEISEKSEIFDDQFSVERPDGSNFTLKIRSTKLEDSAMYFCASSEGRVMPQHFGDGTRLSIL.

This clonotype was detected a few times. The chain links TRBV7-6 to TRBJ2-7; 13 nucleotides agree with TRBD2. Germline CDR1 SGHVS, CDR2 FNYEAQ. This CDR3 has 16 amino acids. Trimming removed 1 base from V and 5 bases from J; junction bases left unmatched: 5. CDR3 in DNA: TGTGCCAGCAGCTTAGGACTAGCGGGGGGATTTAACGAGCAGTACTTC. Its translation is CASSLGLAGGFNEQYF.

The chain links TRBV29-1 to TRBJ2-7, with a possible D match to TRBD1 (6 bases). CDR3 length equals 12 residues. Germline CDR1 reads SQVTM; CDR2 reads ANQGSEA. Trimming pared 5 bases from V and 4 bases from J, leaving 12 bases between. CDR3 region: CSVTGQSYEQYF. DNA for the CDR3: TGCAGCGTTACTGGACAGTCTTACGAGCAGTACTTC.

The chain recombines TRBV7-2 with TRBJ1-1; possibly TRBD1 for D (6 bases). The CDR3 loop spans 15 amino acids. Per germline, CDR1 SGHTA and CDR2 FQGNSA. V was cut by 1 base and J by 6 bases, with 15 bases left in between. Here the CDR3 reads CASSLGRGLVAEAFF. For the CDR3, the DNA is TGTGCCAGCAGCTTAGGGCGGGGGCTGGTCGCTGAAGCTTTCTTT.

This clonotype was seen more than once but under ten times. V is TRBV5-1 and J is TRBJ2-1; D might be TRBD1 (5 bases). Trimming stripped 0 bases from V and 0 bases from J, with 10 bases between. The germline gives CDR1 SGHRS, CDR2 YFSETQ. This CDR3 is 16 amino acids long. CDR3 nucleotides: TGCGCCAGCAGCTTGGTGGGGCACAGCTCCTACAATGAGCAGTTCTTC. It codes for CASSLVGHSSYNEQFF.

Only a few counts were recorded for this clonotype. This chain links TRBV9 with TRBJ2-1; possible D gene TRBD2, 5 bases. This CDR3 is 13 amino acids long. The V gene's germline CDR1 is SGDLS and CDR2 YYNGEE. V was clipped by 3 bases and J by 6 bases, with 10 bases between them. The CDR3 DNA reads TGTGCCAGCAGCGGCGGAGGCAGCAATGAGCAGTTCTTC. Translated, it gives CASSGGGSNEQFF.

The rearrangement links TRBV4-2 to TRBJ2-7, with 7 bases identical to TRBD1. CDR3 length: 21 amino acids. Trimming removed 1 base from V and 3 bases from J; junction bases left unmatched: 24. Germline V gene lookup returns CDR1 LGHNA and CDR2 YNFKEQ. The CDR3, as DNA: TGTGCCAGCAGCCAAGTCCGGCGGACACCTGACAGGGACCTTTACTTCTACGAGCAGTACTTC. It yields the protein CASSQVRRTPDRDLYFYEQYF.

This clonotype appeared a single time. The chain has TRBV12-3 or TRBV12-4 and TRBJ1-2; maybe TRBD1 (5 bases). This CDR3 contains 15 residues. Between the trimmed V and J ends, which lost 3 bases and 8 bases, there was a span of 19 bases. CDR3 bases: TGTGCCAGCAGTTTCTGGCAGGGAGCCAGTGGGGGCTACACCTTC. Amino acids: CASSFWQGASGGYTF.

This clonotype was seen a handful of times. The chain couples TRBV10-3 to TRBJ2-7; D possibly uses TRBD1 or TRBD2 (5 bases each). With 2 bases removed from V and 1 base from J, the gap between germline ends came to 12 bases. The germline V gene encodes CDR1 ENHRY and CDR2 SYGVKD. The CDR3 sequence is 15 residues long. The DNA of the CDR3 is TGTGCCATCAGTGAGATTAGGGGAGTTTCCTACGAGCAGTACTTC. It codes for CAISEIRGVSYEQYF.

The chain carries TRBV19 and TRBJ2-7; 11 bases line up with TRBD2. The CDR3 is 15 residues long. The V segment lost 4 bases and the J segment 3 bases; nucleotides outside the gene matches: 5. CDR1 is LNHDA and CDR2 is SQIVND in the germline V gene (reference sequence). The CDR3 coding sequence is TGTGCCAGTAGTACTGCCGGGACTAGCGGCTACGAGCAGTACTTC. Amino acids: CASSTAGTSGYEQYF.

This clonotype was observed a handful of times. V usage is TRBV30 and J usage is TRBJ2-3; 15 nucleotides align to TRBD2. Germline V gene lookup returns CDR1 GTSNPN and CDR2 SVGIG (reference sequence). This CDR3 is built from 15 residues. V trimming: 1 base; J trimming: 7 bases; junction bases outside the gene matches: 3. The chain's CDR3 is CAWSAGLAGGNTQYF. The CDR3 coding sequence is TGTGCCTGGAGTGCCGGACTAGCGGGAGGGAATACGCAGTATTTT.

Only a few counts were recorded for this clonotype. V gene TRBV12-3 or TRBV12-4 combines with J gene TRBJ2-3, with 11 nucleotides matching TRBD2. The length of the CDR3 is 17 residues. The V and J ends lost 5 bases and 7 bases, in that order; junction bases with no gene match: 14. Here the CDR3 reads CASSLGLAGGLTNTQYF. CDR3 nucleotides: TGTGCCAGCAGTCTAGGGCTAGCGGGGGGCCTCACGAATACGCAGTATTTT.

The chain recombines TRBV5-1 with TRBJ1-1; 7 nucleotides match TRBD1. Unmatched junction bases numbered 4, after V lost 5 bases and J lost 3 bases. Germline V lookup: CDR1 SGHRS, CDR2 YFSETQ. This CDR3 has 13 amino acids. Written as DNA, the CDR3 is TGCGCCAGCAGGCACACAGGGGACACTGAAGCTTTCTTT. Translated, it gives CASRHTGDTEAFF.

This clonotype was counted only a few times. V usage is TRBV19 and J usage is TRBJ1-5, with D hard to call. V dropped 11 bases and J dropped 11 bases, with 16 bases sitting between them. This CDR3 has 11 residues. From germline, CDR1 is LNHDA and CDR2 SQIVND (reference sequence). Here the CDR3 reads CAFMGVSAQHF. The CDR3 nucleotides read TGTGCCTTCATGGGCGTTTCGGCCCAGCATTTT.

This clonotype was found a few times. The V call is TRBV7-2, the J call TRBJ2-1; maybe TRBD1 (5 bases). V was clipped by 8 bases and J by 7 bases, with 21 bases between them. This CDR3 has 15 residues. Looked up from germline, CDR1 is SGHTA and CDR2 is FQGNSA. The CDR3, as DNA: TGTGCCAGCGCAACCGCAGGGCCCCTACTGAATGAGCAGTTCTTC. As protein: CASATAGPLLNEQFF.

The sample holds a few counts of this clonotype. The chain employs TRBV4-1 and TRBJ2-5, with D possibly TRBD1 on 6 matching bases. The germline V gene has CDR1 MGHRA and CDR2 YSYEKL. V lost 4 bases to trimming and J lost 5 bases, with 17 bases between them. The CDR3 length is 15 residues. In DNA, the CDR3 is TGCGCCAGCAGCCCTCAGGGAAGGGGGACGGAGACCCAGTACTTC. This gives the protein CASSPQGRGTETQYF.

This clonotype has more than one count but fewer than ten. This chain joins TRBV7-7 and TRBJ2-7; the D gene is possibly TRBD1 (5 bases). The CDR3 has 13 amino acids. V dropped 1 base and J dropped 6 bases, with 10 bases sitting between them. CDR1 is SSHAT and CDR2 is FNYEAQ in the germline V gene (reference sequence). CDR3 coding DNA: TGTGCCAGCAGCTTAGACAGGTCGGGCGAGCAGTACTTC. This encodes CASSLDRSGEQYF.

The table lists this clonotype with a few counts. The V gene is TRBV6-5, the J gene TRBJ2-3; 8 bases are a match to TRBD2. The length of the CDR3 is 14 residues. With 6 bases clipped from V and 0 bases from J, the junction kept 2 bases outside the gene matches. Germline V gene data show CDR1 as MNHEY and CDR2 as SVGAGI. The CDR3 loop reads CASRRTSSTDTQYF. The CDR3 DNA reads TGTGCCAGCAGGAGGACTAGCAGCACAGATACGCAGTATTTT.

This clonotype was detected many times. The chain carries TRBV7-9 and TRBJ2-5; D not certain. The V end was cut by 4 bases, the J end by 1 base, with 10 bases between. Germline V gene lookup returns CDR1 SEHNR and CDR2 FQNEAQ (reference sequence). CDR3 size: 14 residues. Here the CDR3 DNA reads TGTGCCAGCAGCTATGTGGTCTCCCAAGAGACCCAGTACTTC. Its translation: CASSYVVSQETQYF.

This clonotype appeared a few times. This chain links TRBV20-1 with TRBJ1-3; D is uncertain. With 6 bases removed from V and 1 base from J, the gap between germline ends came to 13 bases. CDR1 and CDR2 (germline): DFQATT, SNEGSKA (reference sequence). This CDR3 has 14 amino acids. The DNA for the CDR3 is TGCAGTGCACTAGCGGACTCATCTGGAAACACCATATATTTT. Translating it yields CSALADSSGNTIYF.

This clonotype turned up a few times. The J gene is TRBJ2-3, the V gene TRBV5-6; D remains unclear. V lost 2 bases and J lost 6, with 10 bases in between. The CDR3 contains 13 residues. Germline V gene lookup returns CDR1 SGHDT and CDR2 YYEEEE. The CDR3 DNA sequence: TGTGCCAGCAGCTTAGGGCCGATGGATACGCAGTATTTT. This codes for CASSLGPMDTQYF.

This clonotype was found a few times. This chain connects TRBV29-1 to TRBJ2-7; D assignment may be TRBD1 or TRBD2 (5 bases each). The CDR3 consists of 13 residues. V was pared by 6 bases and J by 3 bases, with 15 bases between. CDR1 and CDR2 from the germline V gene are SQVTM and ANQGSEA. The CDR3 loop reads CSVGRSIHYEQYF. Written as DNA, the CDR3 is TGCAGCGTGGGACGGTCCATCCACTACGAGCAGTACTTC.

V gene TRBV5-1 combines with J gene TRBJ2-5; 7 nucleotides match TRBD1. CDR3 length equals 15 residues. Germline CDR1 SGHRS, CDR2 YFSETQ. The V and J ends lost 0 bases and 5 bases, in that order; junction bases with no gene match: 7. The CDR3 spells CASSLERSRGETQYF. CDR3 DNA sequence: TGCGCCAGCAGCTTGGAACGGTCCAGGGGGGAGACCCAGTACTTC.

This chain's CDR3 is CAISAGRDTYEQYF. The CDR3 bases are TGTGCCATCAGTGCTGGGCGGGACACCTACGAGCAGTACTTC. The rearrangement joins TRBV10-3 to TRBJ2-7; D might be TRBD1 or TRBD2, each matching 6 bases. Trimming took 4 bases from V and 2 from J, leaving 12 bases between them. The CDR3 extends over 14 amino acids. Germline values: CDR1 ENHRY, CDR2 SYGVKD.

CDR3 nucleotides: TGTGCCAGCAGCGTAGGATCGGGGCAGGGCGGCTACGAGCAGTACTTC. It codes for CASSVGSGQGGYEQYF. The chain employs TRBV9 and TRBJ2-7, with D tentatively TRBD1 or TRBD2 (5 bases each). There are 16 residues in the CDR3. V shed 0 bases and J shed 3 bases, with 16 bases lying between them. Germline values: CDR1 SGDLS, CDR2 YYNGEE.